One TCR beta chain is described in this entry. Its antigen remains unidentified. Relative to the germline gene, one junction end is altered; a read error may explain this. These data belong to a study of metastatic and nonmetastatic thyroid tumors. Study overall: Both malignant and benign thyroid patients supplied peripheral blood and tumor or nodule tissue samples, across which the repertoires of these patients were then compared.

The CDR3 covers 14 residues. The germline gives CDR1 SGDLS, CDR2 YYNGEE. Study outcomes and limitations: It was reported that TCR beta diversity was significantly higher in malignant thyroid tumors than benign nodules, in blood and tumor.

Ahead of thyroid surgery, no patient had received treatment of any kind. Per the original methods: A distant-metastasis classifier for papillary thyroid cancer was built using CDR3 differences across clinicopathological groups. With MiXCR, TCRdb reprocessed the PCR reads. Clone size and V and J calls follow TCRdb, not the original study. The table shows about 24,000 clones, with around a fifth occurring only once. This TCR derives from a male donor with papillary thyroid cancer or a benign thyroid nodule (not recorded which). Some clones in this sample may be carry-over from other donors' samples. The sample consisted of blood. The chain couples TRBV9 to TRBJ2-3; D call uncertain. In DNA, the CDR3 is TGTGCCAGCAGCGTCACGTCAAGCACATATACGCAGTATTTT. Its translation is CASSVTSSTYTQYF.